This entry is about one T cell receptor beta chain. This record belongs to a study of T cell changes during pregnancy in multiple sclerosis. The length of the CDR3 is 15 residues. Germline CDR1 and CDR2: SEHNR and FQNEAQ (reference sequence). V shed 5 bases and J 3 bases; nucleotides not matched to a gene: 5. Profiling relied on immunoSEQ multiplex PCR, and the TCRdb table lists in-frame clones only, not all of them. This table holds tens of thousands of clones, approximately 92% found once. The input for sequencing was CD8+ T cells from peripheral blood mononuclear cells, taken in the third trimester of pregnancy. The genes are TRBV7-9 and TRBJ2-5; 11 nucleotides line up with TRBD1. The source is a female donor in good health, enrolled as a control in a pregnancy study. The CDR3 spells CASSVGTGGKETQYF. For the CDR3, the DNA is TGTGCCAGCAGCGTAGGGACAGGGGGTAAAGAGACCCAGTACTTC.